The T cell receptor beta chain under discussion was sequenced for a study of blood T cell repertoires in COVID-19. Whole-study context: From T cells, B-cell-depleted T cells, or PBMCs came the material, which was cDNA or gDNA.

TCRdb's table, derived via immunoSEQ multiplex PCR, lists solely in-frame clones and lacks some. The sample includes fewer than 200,000 clones, about 80% of them seen just once. CDR3 length: 15 amino acids. J was trimmed by 8 bases and V by 2 bases; bases with no gene match: 6. Germline CDR1 reads LGHDT; CDR2 reads YNNKEL (reference sequence). Study members were between 18 and 89 years old and lived in 24 US regions. Recovery among Cohort 3 donors was established by two negative PCRs, clearance, or symptom resolution. The rearrangement links TRBV3-1 (or the pseudogene TRBV3-2) to TRBJ1-4; TRBD1 matches at 9 bases. The sample comprised PBMCs or T cells enriched from blood (not recorded which). This clonotype originated in a man in his forties or fifties who had recovered from COVID-19. CDR3 protein: CASSQFGTGQEKLFF. Written as DNA, the CDR3 is TGTGCCAGCAGCCAATTTGGGACAGGGCAAGAAAAACTGTTTTTT.